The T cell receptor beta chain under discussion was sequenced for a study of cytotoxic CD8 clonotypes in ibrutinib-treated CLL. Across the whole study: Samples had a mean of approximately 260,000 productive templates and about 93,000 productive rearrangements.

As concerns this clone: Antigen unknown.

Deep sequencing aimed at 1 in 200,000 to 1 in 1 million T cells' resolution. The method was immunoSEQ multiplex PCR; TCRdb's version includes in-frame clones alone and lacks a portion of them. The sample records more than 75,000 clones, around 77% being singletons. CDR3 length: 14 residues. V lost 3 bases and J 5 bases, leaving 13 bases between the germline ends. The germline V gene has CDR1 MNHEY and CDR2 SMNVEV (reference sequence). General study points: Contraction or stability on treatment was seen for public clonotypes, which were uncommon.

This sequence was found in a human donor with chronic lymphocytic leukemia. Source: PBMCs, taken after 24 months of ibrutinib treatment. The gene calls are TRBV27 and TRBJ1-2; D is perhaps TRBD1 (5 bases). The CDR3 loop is CASSLAGTEYGYTF. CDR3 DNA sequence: TGTGCCAGCAGTTTGGCCGGGACGGAATATGGCTACACCTTC.